This TCR beta chain was recovered during a study of a mutant IDH1 vaccine in newly diagnosed glioma (dated by TCRdb to the early 2020s). In terms of the full investigation: Across visits V03 through V10, patients got a total of eight vaccinations, given in weeks 1, 3, 5, 7, 11, 15, 19 and 23. Longitudinal TCRB deep sequencing was done for 25 treated patients, wherever samples were available for exploratory analyses. Of the 25 to 40 treated patients, 62.5% were male and around 40% were female, and the mean age was 40.4 years. Before enrollment, patients had received standard therapy of radiotherapy alone, temozolomide alone, or radiochemotherapy with temozolomide; most received the combination. Vaccination was initiated 4-6 weeks after radiotherapy alone, or concurrently with temozolomide cycles in the chemotherapy-containing groups. Peripheral blood was drawn at six visits: V03 (baseline), V05, V07, V10, V12 and V13. Study-wide findings and limitations: It was noted by the authors that analyses of patient blood samples could not be reproduced owing to sample limitations. Pseudoprogression seemed to be unrelated to changes in the top peripheral T cell clonotypes found by TCRB sequencing. Immune responses induced by the vaccine were seen in over 90% of patients across multiple MHC alleles. Availability determined which PBMC samples were chosen for TCRB deep sequencing.

The library was generated by the immunoSEQ multiplex PCR assay. The hsTCRB Kit was used according to the manufacturer's protocol to amplify rearranged TCR beta chain sequences. TCRB libraries were sequenced on an Illumina MiSeq. Per the source publication's procedure: The proprietary platform of the kit vendor was used for demultiplexing, trimming and gene mapping. This immuneACCESS table, as held by TCRdb, lists in-frame sequences with V and J called but not all clones. Of the missing ones, under half trace to an unresolved V gene in checked studies; the others have no known cause. V and J calls and clone size are copied from that table; D and trimming were computed from the DNA. Counted in this sample were over 45,000 clones; 75% to 90% of them appeared once. The top ten constitute 6.2% of the sample. The germline V gene (reference sequence) yields MNHEY for CDR1 and SMNVEV for CDR2. The CDR3, cysteine through phenylalanine, is 19 amino acids long. The CDR3 DNA has 57 bases and is translated from base 1. V lost 6 bases and J lost 0 bases; the stretch between them is 21 bases long.

The meaning of the sample's time point label: week 23, last vaccination. Each vaccine dose was 300 ug of a 20-mer mutant IDH1 peptide in Montanide, given subcutaneously with topical imiquimod. Donors had newly diagnosed WHO grade 3 or 4 IDH1-mutant astrocytomas with loss of nuclear ATRX. The samples were drawn from NOA16, a multicentre, single-arm, open-label phase I trial in Germany that tested a mutant IDH1 peptide vaccine in humans for the first time. Genomic DNA for TCRB sequencing was extracted from EDTA blood using the DNeasy Blood and Tissue Kit. To note about this clone: No cognate antigen has been identified for it. No clone much larger than this one lies a single base away; base qualities are absent.

The input for sequencing was PBMCs, taken from a glioma patient whose treatment included an IDH1 peptide vaccine. The rearranged segments are TRBV27 and TRBJ2-6; TRBD1 is perhaps the D gene, given 6 matching bases. This clonotype was sampled from a man between 35 and 55 years old with glioma. The nucleotide sequence is given as TGTGCCAGCAGCCGGGACACAATTTTGACCAGCTCTGGGGCCAACGTCCTGACTTTC. This encodes CASSRDTILTSSGANVLTF.